The clone carrying this T cell receptor beta chain was observed many times. The antigen remains unidentified. Per the germline V gene, CDR1 is MNHEY and CDR2 is SVGAGI. V was shortened by 6 bases and J by 2 bases, with 14 bases between the two germline ends. The CDR3 runs 14 residues. For naive CD8 T cells, sorting used the CD8+CD4-CCR7+CD45RA+ phenotype. Libraries of bulk TCR were made by previously described methods (with listed TCR primers). TCRdb recomputed calls from the PCR reads with MiXCR, one row per CDR3 protein. The sample shows 85,000 to 95,000 distinct CDR3 sequences, around 19% of them seen only once. The data originate from a study of molecular identifiers for immune sequencing clone quantification. General observations from the study: Investigators reportedly could detect spiked Jurkat TCR RNA from one cell among over 900,000 naive cells. Over 99% of CMV-specific effector molecules, but under 1% of naive ones, were in clones above 20 copies.

The chain couples TRBV6-5 to TRBJ2-7; D possibly uses TRBD1 or TRBD2 (5 bases each). The sequence derives from a human donor in good health. Some libraries in this study had Jurkat cell RNA spiked in. Specimen: naive CD8+ T cells from blood, with Jurkat cell RNA spiked in. Subset defined: FACS-sorted CD8+CD4-CCR7+CD45RA+ naive T cells. The DNA of the CDR3 is TGTGCCAGCAGGCTCCGGGACGGACCCTACGAGCAGTACTTC. Amino acids: CASRLRDGPYEQYF.